This paragraph reports one TCR beta chain. Between the trimmed V and J ends, which lost 6 bases and 1 base, there was a span of 6 bases. Per the germline V gene, CDR1 is SEHNR and CDR2 is FQNEAQ (reference sequence). The CDR3 is 12 residues long. This sample was included in a study of blood T cell repertoires in COVID-19. Study overall: Italy, Spain and the United States were the sources of the convalescent and acute COVID-19 samples.

Generated by immunoSEQ multiplex PCR, the TCRdb table keeps only in-frame clones and is missing some. The sample consists of around 300,000 clones, about 82% of them appearing once. The sample taken for sequencing was peripheral blood. The chain links TRBV7-9 to TRBJ1-1; no clear D gene. This clonotype was sampled from a human donor in a cohort sampled during active COVID-19. CDR3 DNA: TGTGCCAGCAGTCGACAGAACACTGAAGCTTTCTTT. Translating gives CASSRQNTEAFF. Full variable domain (remainder filled in from reference TRBV7-9 and TRBJ1-1): DTGVSQNPRHKITKRGQNVTFRCDPISEHNRLYWYRQTLGQGPEFLTYFQNEAQLEKSRLLSDRFSAERPKGSFSTLEIQRTEQGDSAMYLCASSRQNTEAFFGQGTRLTVV.